Presented here are 15 T cell receptor beta chains from one specimen sequenced in a study of TIL therapy for anti-PD-1-resistant metastatic lung cancer. The immunoSEQ assay was v3. Only in-frame clones appear in the TCRdb table, and some are missing; sequencing was by immunoSEQ multiplex PCR. In the table there are some 13,000 clones, less than 75% of which are singletons. Stated time point: pre-treatment sample, taken before nivolumab and TIL therapy. Pleural nodules or supraclavicular lymph nodes made up most of the excised metastases sampled. This material consisted of tumor tissue, taken at baseline. The receptors derive from a woman aged 30 to 85 with non-small cell lung cancer.

This clone was counted between two and nine times. This chain joins TRBV11-2 and TRBJ1-1; no reliable D call. The CDR3 runs to 13 residues. V lost 1 base and J 5 bases, leaving 8 bases between the germline ends. CDR1 is SGHAT and CDR2 is FQNNGV in the germline V gene. The CDR3 nucleotides are TGTGCCAGCAGCTTAGTGAGAGGAACTGAAGCTTTCTTT. Amino acid sequence: CASSLVRGTEAFF.

The chain links TRBV7-9 to TRBJ2-6; D might be TRBD2 (5 bases). This CDR3 is 16 amino acids long. Trimming pared 3 bases from V and 1 base from J, leaving 10 bases between. Per germline, CDR1 SEHNR and CDR2 FQNEAQ (reference sequence). CDR3 nucleotide sequence: TGTGCCAGCAGCTTCTCCGGGGATTCTGGGGCCAACGTCCTGACTTTC. Residues: CASSFSGDSGANVLTF.

V usage is TRBV5-5 and J usage is TRBJ2-7; tentatively, D is TRBD1 (6 bases). The V and J ends lost 1 base and 3 bases respectively, with 14 bases between them. This CDR3 spans 15 amino acids. Germline loops: CDR1 SGHKS, CDR2 YYEKEE (reference sequence). CDR3 region: CASSLPGAIGYEQYF. CDR3 coding DNA: TGTGCCAGCAGCTTGCCAGGGGCGATAGGCTACGAGCAGTACTTC.

The V gene is TRBV10-2, the J gene TRBJ2-1; D is uncertain. This CDR3 has 12 residues. Germline loops: CDR1 WSHSY, CDR2 SAAADI. The ends were cut back, 8 bases at V and 2 bases at J, with 7 bases in the middle. The CDR3 protein is CASLAAYNEQFF. CDR3 nucleotides: TGCGCCAGCCTGGCGGCCTACAATGAGCAGTTCTTC.

The V call is TRBV7-2, the J call TRBJ2-7; 8 nucleotides agree with TRBD2. Germline CDR1 is SGHTA and CDR2 is FQGNSA. This CDR3 is built from 15 residues. V was clipped by 6 bases and J by 0 bases; unmatched bases: 7. CDR3 in amino acids: CASSFLAGLSYEQYF. The CDR3 DNA follows: TGTGCCAGCAGTTTTCTAGCGGGCCTCTCCTACGAGCAGTACTTC.

The chain links TRBV18 to TRBJ1-1; 7 bases fit TRBD1. This CDR3 has 16 residues. From germline, CDR1 is KGHSH and CDR2 LQKENI. V shed 3 bases and J 4 bases; nucleotides not matched to a gene: 11. CDR3 sequence reads: CASSPPRGGGGTEAFF. The DNA for the CDR3 is TGTGCCAGCTCACCCCCGAGAGGGGGCGGGGGCACTGAAGCTTTCTTT.

This chain links TRBV15 with TRBJ1-5; no firm D call. The germline V and J ends were trimmed by 1 base and 2 bases, with 24 bases remaining between them. The germline V gene encodes CDR1 LNHNV and CDR2 YYDKDF (reference sequence). The CDR3 runs 20 residues. CDR3 DNA: TGTGCCACCAGCAGAGGTTGGGAACGTGGACCCTACGATGGCAATCAGCCCCAGCATTTT. Its protein is CATSRGWERGPYDGNQPQHF.

This clone appeared once. The chain joins TRBV12-5 to TRBJ1-2, with D unresolved. Germline V gene data show CDR1 as LGHNT and CDR2 as FRNRAP. The CDR3 spans 15 residues. V lost 2 bases and J lost 4, with 14 bases in between. CDR3 in DNA: TGTGCTAGTGGTTTGTACCCCAATGATCTCTATGGCTACACCTTC. Its protein product is CASGLYPNDLYGYTF.

The chain is built from TRBV7-2 and TRBJ1-4, with 9 nucleotides matching TRBD1. Per the germline V gene, CDR1 is SGHTA and CDR2 is FQGNSA. The CDR3 runs 14 residues. Trimming took 5 bases from V and 7 from J; bases not matched to a gene: 5. In DNA form, the CDR3 reads TGTGCCAGCAGCCGCGGACAGGGGAGTGAAAAACTGTTTTTT. This codes for CASSRGQGSEKLFF.

This chain uses TRBV28 with TRBJ2-7; possible D gene TRBD2, 5 bases. Germline-derived CDR1 and CDR2 are MDHEN and SYDVKM. The germline V and J ends were trimmed by 6 bases and 2 bases, with 14 bases remaining between them. This CDR3 spans 14 amino acids. CDR3 coding DNA: TGTGCCAGCAGCAGACCACTAGTCACCTACGAGCAGTACTTC. Residues: CASSRPLVTYEQYF.

The V and J genes are TRBV14 and TRBJ2-1, with 7 positions matching TRBD2. This CDR3 has 18 residues. Germline-derived CDR1 and CDR2 are SGHDN and FVKESK. V was pared by 0 bases and J by 3 bases, with 11 bases of the junction left unmatched. In DNA form, the CDR3 reads TGTGCCAGCAGCCAAGAAGCTCCTCTAGCGGATTTCTACAATGAGCAGTTCTTC. Amino acid sequence: CASSQEAPLADFYNEQFF. The full variable domain, completed using reference TRBV14 and TRBJ2-1, is EAGVTQFPSHSVIEKGQTVTLRCDPISGHDNLYWYRRVMGKEIKFLLHFVKESKQDESGMPNNRFLAERTGGTYSTLKVQPAELEDSGVYFCASSQEAPLADFYNEQFFGPGTRLTVL.

This clone was found a few times. This chain connects TRBV2 to TRBJ2-7, with 9 bases aligning to TRBD1. This CDR3 is 14 amino acids long. V gave up 6 bases and J gave up 2 bases; unmatched junction bases: 5. CDR1 is SNHLY, CDR2 FYNNEI, per germline. DNA for the CDR3: TGTGCCAGCAGCGGACAGGGGCCGCCCTACGAGCAGTACTTC. Translated, it gives CASSGQGPPYEQYF. The full variable domain, in which reference TRBV2 and TRBJ2-7 provide the parts outside the CDR3, is EPEVTQTPSHQVTQMGQEVILRCVPISNHLYFYWYRQILGQKVEFLVSFYNNEISEKSEIFDDQFSVERPDGSNFTLKIRSTKLEDSAMYFCASSGQGPPYEQYFGPGTRLTVT.

The chain employs TRBV7-8 and TRBJ2-5; TRBD2 matches 11 bases. The closer fit of TRBJ2-7 to the DNA end suggests the J call may be wrong. Germline assignment: CDR1 SGHVS and CDR2 FQNEAQ. This CDR3 contains 16 residues. In DNA, the CDR3 is TGTGCCAGCAGCCTCCTAGCGGGAGGCCCTATATACGAGCAGTACTTC. Translating it yields CASSLLAGGPIYEQYF.

The V and J genes are TRBV10-3 and TRBJ1-3; D is ambiguous. The CDR3 loop spans 13 amino acids. CDR1 is ENHRY and CDR2 is SYGVKD in the germline V gene. Between the trimmed V and J ends, which lost 3 bases and 0 bases, there was a span of 3 bases. The CDR3 region has the DNA TGTGCCATCAGTGATAGCTCTGGAAACACCATATATTTT. This translates into CAISDSSGNTIYF.

This clone appeared a single time. Here the CDR3 reads CASSLGPGQGTQYF. For the CDR3, the DNA is TGTGCCAGCAGCTTAGGCCCCGGCCAGGGTACGCAGTATTTT. The V and J genes are TRBV11-3 and TRBJ2-3, with a possible D match to TRBD1 (5 bases). CDR3 length equals 14 residues. The germline V gene has CDR1 SGHNT and CDR2 YENEEA. V was pared by 1 base and J by 8 bases, with 13 bases between. The entire variable domain, with the rest obtained from reference TRBV11-3 and TRBJ2-3, is as follows: EAGVVQSPRYKIIEKKQPVAFWCNPISGHNTLYWYLQNLGQGPELLIRYENEEAVDDSQLPKDRFSAERLKGVDSTLKIQPAELGDSAVYLCASSLGPGQGTQYFGPGTRLTVL.